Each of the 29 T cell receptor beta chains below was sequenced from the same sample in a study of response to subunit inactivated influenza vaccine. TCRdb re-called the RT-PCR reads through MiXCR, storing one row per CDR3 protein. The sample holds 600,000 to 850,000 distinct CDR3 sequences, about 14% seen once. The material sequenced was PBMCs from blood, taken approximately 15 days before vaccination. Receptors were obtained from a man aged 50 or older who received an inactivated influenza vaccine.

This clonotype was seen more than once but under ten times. The CDR3 DNA sequence: TGCAGTGCTAGAGATTGGCGGGGGAGCTCCTACGAGCAGTACTTC. It specifies CSARDWRGSSYEQYF. This chain links TRBV20-1 with TRBJ2-7, with TRBD2 matching 7 bases. Germline V gene lookup returns CDR1 DFQATT and CDR2 SNEGSKA (reference sequence). The CDR3 is 15 amino acids. With 0 bases clipped from V and 0 bases from J, the junction kept 5 bases outside the gene matches.

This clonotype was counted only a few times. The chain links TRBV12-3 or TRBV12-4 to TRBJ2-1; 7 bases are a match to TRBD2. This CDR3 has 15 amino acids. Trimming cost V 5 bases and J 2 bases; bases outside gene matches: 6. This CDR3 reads CASSQSSGPYNEQFF. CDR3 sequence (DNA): TGTGCCAGCAGTCAGTCTAGCGGACCCTACAATGAGCAGTTCTTC.

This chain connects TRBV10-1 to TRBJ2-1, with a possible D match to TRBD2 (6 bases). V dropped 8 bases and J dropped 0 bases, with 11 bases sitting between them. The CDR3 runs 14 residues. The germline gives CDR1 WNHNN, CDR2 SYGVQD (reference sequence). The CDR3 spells CASARGYSYNEQFF. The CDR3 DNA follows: TGCGCCAGCGCCCGGGGGTACTCCTACAATGAGCAGTTCTTC.

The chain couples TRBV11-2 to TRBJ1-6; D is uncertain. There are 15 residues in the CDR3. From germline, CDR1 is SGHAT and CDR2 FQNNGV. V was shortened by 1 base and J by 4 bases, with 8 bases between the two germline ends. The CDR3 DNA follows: TGTGCCAGCAGCTTAGCAGCCTTATATAATTCACCCCTCCACTTT. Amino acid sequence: CASSLAALYNSPLHF.

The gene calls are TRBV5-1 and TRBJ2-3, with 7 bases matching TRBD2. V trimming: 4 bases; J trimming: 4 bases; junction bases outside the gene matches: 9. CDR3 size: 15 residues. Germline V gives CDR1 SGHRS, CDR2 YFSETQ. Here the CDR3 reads CASSPRTSSSDTQYF. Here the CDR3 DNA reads TGCGCCAGCAGCCCAAGGACTAGTTCTTCAGATACGCAGTATTTT.

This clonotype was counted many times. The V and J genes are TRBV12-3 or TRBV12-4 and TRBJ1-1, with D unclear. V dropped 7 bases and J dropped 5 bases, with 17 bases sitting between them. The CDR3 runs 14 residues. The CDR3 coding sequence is TGTGCCAGCAACCTGTGGGGAGAGGAGACTGAAGCTTTCTTT. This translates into CASNLWGEETEAFF.

The DNA for the CDR3 is TGTGCCAGCAGCTTTTTTACGGGCTACGAGCAGTACTTC. Amino acid sequence: CASSFFTGYEQYF. The chain combines TRBV5-5 with TRBJ2-7; D is unresolved. Germline V CDR1 and CDR2: SGHKS, YYEKEE (reference sequence). CDR3 length: 13 amino acids. Trimming took 2 bases from V and 3 from J, leaving 9 bases between them. Based on the CDR3 plus reference TRBV5-5 and TRBJ2-7, the full variable domain is DAGVTQSPTHLIKTRGQQVTLRCSPISGHKSVSWYQQVLGQGPQFIFQYYEKEERGRGNFPDRFSARQFPNYSSELNVNALLLGDSALYLCASSFFTGYEQYFGPGTRLTVT.

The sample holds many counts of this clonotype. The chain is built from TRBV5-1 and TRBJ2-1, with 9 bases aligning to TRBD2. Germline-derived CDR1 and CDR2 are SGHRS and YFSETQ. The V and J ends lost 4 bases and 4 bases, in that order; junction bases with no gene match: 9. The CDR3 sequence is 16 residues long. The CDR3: CASSPLVSGGYNEQFF. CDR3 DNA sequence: TGCGCCAGCAGCCCGTTAGTTAGCGGGGGTTACAATGAGCAGTTCTTC.

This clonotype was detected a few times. The CDR3 sequence: CSTPQGDTQYF. The CDR3 region has the DNA TGCAGTACACCCCAGGGGGATACGCAGTATTTT. The chain links TRBV20-1 to TRBJ2-3, with D tentatively TRBD1 (6 bases). The CDR3 is made up of 11 amino acids. Trimming took 8 bases from V and 6 from J, leaving 12 bases between them. Per the germline V gene, CDR1 is DFQATT and CDR2 is SNEGSKA (reference sequence).

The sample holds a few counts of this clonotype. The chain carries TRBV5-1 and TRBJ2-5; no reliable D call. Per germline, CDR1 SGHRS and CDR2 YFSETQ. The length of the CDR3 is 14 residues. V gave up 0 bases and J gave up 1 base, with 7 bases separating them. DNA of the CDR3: TGCGCCAGCAGCTTGGAATGGGGCCAAGAGACCCAGTACTTC. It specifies CASSLEWGQETQYF.

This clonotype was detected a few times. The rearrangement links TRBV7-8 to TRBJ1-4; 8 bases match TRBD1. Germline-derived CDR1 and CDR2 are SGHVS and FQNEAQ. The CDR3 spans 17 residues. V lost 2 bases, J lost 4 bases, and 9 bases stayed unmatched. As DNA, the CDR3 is TGTGCCAGCAGCTTATTCCTCGGACAGGGCAATAATGAAAAACTGTTTTTT. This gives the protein CASSLFLGQGNNEKLFF.

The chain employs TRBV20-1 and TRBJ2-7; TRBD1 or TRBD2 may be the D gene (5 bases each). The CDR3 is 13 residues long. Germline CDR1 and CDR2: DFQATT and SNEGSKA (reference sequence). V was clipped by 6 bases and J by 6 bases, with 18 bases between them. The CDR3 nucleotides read TGCAGTGCACCCATCAGGGTAGAGGGCGAGCAGTACTTC. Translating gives CSAPIRVEGEQYF.

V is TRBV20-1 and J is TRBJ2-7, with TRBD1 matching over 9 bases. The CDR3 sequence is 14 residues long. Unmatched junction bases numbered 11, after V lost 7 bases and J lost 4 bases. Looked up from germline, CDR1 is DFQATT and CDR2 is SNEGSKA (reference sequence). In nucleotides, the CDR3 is TGCAGTGGGACATCCGGGACAGGGCTGTACGAGCAGTACTTC. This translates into CSGTSGTGLYEQYF.

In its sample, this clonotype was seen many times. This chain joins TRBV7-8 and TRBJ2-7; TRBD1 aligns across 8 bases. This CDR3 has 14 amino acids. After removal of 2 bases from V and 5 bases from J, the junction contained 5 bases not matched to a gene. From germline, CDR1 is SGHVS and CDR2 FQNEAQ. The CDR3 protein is CASSLQGAFHEQYF. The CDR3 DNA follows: TGTGCCAGCAGCTTACAGGGGGCGTTCCACGAGCAGTACTTC.

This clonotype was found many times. CDR3 DNA sequence: TGTGCCAGCAGCTTGGGACTAGCCTTCCCCGCAGATACGCAGTATTTT. Protein: CASSLGLAFPADTQYF. The chain employs TRBV11-3 and TRBJ2-3, with 9 bases aligning to TRBD2. This CDR3 contains 16 residues. CDR1 and CDR2 from the germline V gene are SGHNT and YENEEA. V dropped 3 bases and J dropped 4; count of bases not matched to a gene: 8.

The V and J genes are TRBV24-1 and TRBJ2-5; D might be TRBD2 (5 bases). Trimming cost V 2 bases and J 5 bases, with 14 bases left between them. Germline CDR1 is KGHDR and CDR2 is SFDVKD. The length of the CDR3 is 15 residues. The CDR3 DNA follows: TGTGCCACCAGTGATTCGCTCGGTAGAGGGGAGACCCAGTACTTC. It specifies CATSDSLGRGETQYF.

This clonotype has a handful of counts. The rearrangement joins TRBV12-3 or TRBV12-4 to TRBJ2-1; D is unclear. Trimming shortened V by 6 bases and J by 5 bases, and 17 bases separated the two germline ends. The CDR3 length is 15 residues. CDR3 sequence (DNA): TGTGCCAGCAGCCACGTGACCGGGTCTCACAATGAGCAGTTCTTC. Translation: CASSHVTGSHNEQFF.

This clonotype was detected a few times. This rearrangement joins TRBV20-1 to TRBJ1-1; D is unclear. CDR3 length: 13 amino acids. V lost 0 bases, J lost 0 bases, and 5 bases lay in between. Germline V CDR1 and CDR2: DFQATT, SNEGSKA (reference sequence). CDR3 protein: CSAREGMNTEAFF. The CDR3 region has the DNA TGCAGTGCTAGAGAAGGGATGAACACTGAAGCTTTCTTT.

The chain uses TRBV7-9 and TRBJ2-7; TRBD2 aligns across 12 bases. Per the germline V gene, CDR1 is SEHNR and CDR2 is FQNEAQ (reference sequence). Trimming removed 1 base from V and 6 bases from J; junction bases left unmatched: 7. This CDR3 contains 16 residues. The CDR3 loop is CASSLGLAGETFEQYF. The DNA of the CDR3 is TGTGCCAGCAGCTTAGGACTAGCGGGAGAGACCTTCGAGCAGTACTTC.

The CDR3: CASSISSGEYQETQYF. Written as DNA, the CDR3 is TGTGCCAGCAGCATCTCTAGCGGAGAGTACCAAGAGACCCAGTACTTC. V gene TRBV9 combines with J gene TRBJ2-5; 7 bases align to TRBD2. V was clipped by 4 bases and J by 0 bases; unmatched bases: 9. Germline V gene sequence: CDR1 SGDLS, CDR2 YYNGEE. The CDR3 covers 16 residues.

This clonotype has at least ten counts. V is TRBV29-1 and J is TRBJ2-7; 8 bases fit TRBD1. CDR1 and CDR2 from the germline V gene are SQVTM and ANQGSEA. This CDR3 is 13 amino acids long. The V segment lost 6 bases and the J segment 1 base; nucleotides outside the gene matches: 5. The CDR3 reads CSVGQGKSYEQYF. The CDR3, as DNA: TGCAGCGTCGGACAGGGTAAATCCTACGAGCAGTACTTC.

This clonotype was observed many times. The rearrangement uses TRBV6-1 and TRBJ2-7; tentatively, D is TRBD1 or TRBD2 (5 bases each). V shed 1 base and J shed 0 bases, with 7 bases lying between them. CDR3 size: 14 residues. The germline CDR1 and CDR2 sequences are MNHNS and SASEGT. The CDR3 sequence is CASSEVGGSYEQYF. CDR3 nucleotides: TGTGCCAGCAGTGAAGTTGGGGGCTCCTACGAGCAGTACTTC.

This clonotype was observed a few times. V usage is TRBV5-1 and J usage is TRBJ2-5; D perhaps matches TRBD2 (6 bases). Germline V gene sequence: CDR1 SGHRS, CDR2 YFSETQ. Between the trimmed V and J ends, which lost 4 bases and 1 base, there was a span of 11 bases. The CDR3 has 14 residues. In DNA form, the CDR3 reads TGCGCCAGCAGCGGGGGAGGATTCCAAGAGACCCAGTACTTC. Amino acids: CASSGGGFQETQYF.

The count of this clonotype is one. The CDR3 sequence is CASSQTTSNQPQHF. CDR3 nucleotide sequence: TGTGCCAGCAGCCAAACAACCAGCAATCAGCCCCAGCATTTT. The chain links TRBV4-2 to TRBJ1-5; D is unresolved. The germline CDR1 and CDR2 sequences are LGHNA and YNFKEQ. This CDR3 contains 14 residues. V lost 2 bases to trimming and J lost 1 base, with 6 bases between them.

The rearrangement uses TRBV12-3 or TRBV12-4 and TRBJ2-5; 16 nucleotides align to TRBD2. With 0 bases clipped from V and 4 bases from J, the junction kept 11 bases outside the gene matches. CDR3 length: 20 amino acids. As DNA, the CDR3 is TGTGCCAGCAGTTTAGCCGGGACTAGCGGGGGGGCGAGGCCACGAGAGACCCAGTACTTC. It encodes CASSLAGTSGGARPRETQYF.

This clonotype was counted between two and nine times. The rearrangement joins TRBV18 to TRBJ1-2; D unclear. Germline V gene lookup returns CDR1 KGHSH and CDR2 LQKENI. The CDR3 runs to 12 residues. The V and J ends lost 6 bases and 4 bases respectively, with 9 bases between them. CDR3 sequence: CASSADAYGYTF. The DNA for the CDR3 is TGTGCCAGCTCTGCGGACGCCTATGGCTACACCTTC.

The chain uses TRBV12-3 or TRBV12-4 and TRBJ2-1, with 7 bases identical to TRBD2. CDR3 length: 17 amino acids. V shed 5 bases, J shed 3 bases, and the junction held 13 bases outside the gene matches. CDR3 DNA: TGTGCCAGCAGTCTCCCCGGAGGGGCGGGAGACTACAATGAGCAGTTCTTC. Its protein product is CASSLPGGAGDYNEQFF.

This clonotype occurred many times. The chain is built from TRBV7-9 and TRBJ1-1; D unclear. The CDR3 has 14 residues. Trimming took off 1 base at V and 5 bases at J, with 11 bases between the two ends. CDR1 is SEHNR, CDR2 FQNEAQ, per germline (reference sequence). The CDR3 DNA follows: TGTGCCAGCAGCTTAGAAGGGTCTCGAACTGAAGCTTTCTTT. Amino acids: CASSLEGSRTEAFF. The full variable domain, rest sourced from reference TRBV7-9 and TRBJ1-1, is DTGVSQNPRHKITKRGQNVTFRCDPISEHNRLYWYRQTLGQGPEFLTYFQNEAQLEKSRLLSDRFSAERPKGSFSTLEIQRTEQGDSAMYLCASSLEGSRTEAFFGQGTRLTVV.

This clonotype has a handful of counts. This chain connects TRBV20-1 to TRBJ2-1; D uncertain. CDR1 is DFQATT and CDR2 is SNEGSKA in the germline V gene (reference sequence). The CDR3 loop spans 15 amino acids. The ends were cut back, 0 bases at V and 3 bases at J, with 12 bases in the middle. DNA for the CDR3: TGCAGTGCTAGAGATCTCAGATTGATCTACAATGAGCAGTTCTTC. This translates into CSARDLRLIYNEQFF.